This is a list of T cell receptor beta chains from one sample in a study of OX40 agonist ivuxolimab in advanced cancers. Clones were read by immunoSEQ multiplex PCR, and TCRdb kept only the in-frame ones, dropping some. Of 100,000 or so clones detected, approximately 95% appear once; the ten largest clones hold 2%. Sequenced here: CD4+ or CD8+ T cells sorted from blood, sampled in a trial of the OX40 agonist ivuxolimab. These receptors were obtained from an adult with an advanced solid tumor such as melanoma, head and neck, liver or kidney cancer. Both conserved end residues are part of each CDR3. Each record gives: clone size, V gene, D gene, CDR3 length, J gene, CDR3 protein, CDR3 DNA. The D gene is left open where the match is weak. A clone size is listed for some rows: how often the clone was seen (once, few, many), or a class if it is expanded.

.	TRBV7-8	.	17	TRBJ1-5	CASSLGPNSAYNQPQHF	TGTGCCAGCAGCCTAGGGCCCAACAGCGCCTATAATCAGCCCCAGCATTTT
.	TRBV6-5	.	12	TRBJ1-5	CASPHGDQPQHF	TGTGCCAGTCCTCACGGGGATCAGCCCCAGCATTTT
.	TRBV27	TRBD1	15	TRBJ1-6	CASSPGQGNNSPLHF	TGTGCCAGCAGCCCCGGACAGGGGAATAATTCACCCCTCCACTTT
.	TRBV27	.	13	TRBJ1-5	CASSLRGNQPQHF	TGTGCCAGCAGTTTAAGAGGGAATCAGCCCCAGCATTTT
.	TRBV19	TRBD2	16	TRBJ2-7	CASSIGSGGSSYEQYF	TGTGCCAGTAGTATAGGGTCCGGCGGGAGCTCCTACGAGCAGTACTTC
.	TRBV28	.	16	TRBJ2-7	CASSFEGPGHSYEQYF	TGTGCCAGCAGTTTCGAAGGGCCAGGTCACTCCTACGAGCAGTACTTC
.	TRBV11-3	.	15	TRBJ2-3	CASSPRAPGTDTQYF	TGTGCCAGCAGCCCACGAGCCCCGGGCACAGATACGCAGTATTTT
.	TRBV7-8	.	12	TRBJ2-7	CASSFRSYEQYF	TGTGCCAGCAGCTTTCGGTCCTACGAGCAGTACTTC
.	TRBV11-2	.	14	TRBJ2-7	CASEGVDSSYEQYF	TGTGCCAGCGAGGGGGTCGATAGCTCCTACGAGCAGTACTTC
.	TRBV25-1	.	14	TRBJ1-1	CASSDGIANTEAFF	TGTGCCAGCAGTGATGGTATAGCGAACACTGAAGCTTTCTTT
few	TRBV2	.	15	TRBJ1-4	CASSVWQGESEKLFF	TGTGCCAGCAGTGTCTGGCAGGGCGAGAGTGAAAAACTGTTTTTT
.	TRBV5-6	.	14	TRBJ2-5	CASSLASSQETQYF	TGTGCCAGCAGCTTGGCTAGCAGCCAAGAGACCCAGTACTTC
.	TRBV7-9	.	14	TRBJ2-7	CASSKSGLTYEQYF	TGTGCCAGCAGCAAGTCAGGGTTGACCTACGAGCAGTACTTC
once	TRBV19	.	15	TRBJ2-2	CASSPGGGRAGELFF	TGTGCCAGTAGTCCCGGAGGGGGCAGGGCCGGGGAGCTGTTTTTT
.	TRBV2	.	16	TRBJ1-1	CASRNRVTGPNTEAFF	TGTGCCAGCCGAAATCGGGTGACAGGACCGAACACTGAAGCTTTCTTT
.	TRBV18	TRBD1	16	TRBJ1-1	CASSTMDRAWGTEAFF	TGTGCCAGCTCAACCATGGACAGGGCTTGGGGAACTGAAGCTTTCTTT
.	TRBV27	TRBD2	14	TRBJ2-1	CASSFETSGNEQFF	TGTGCCAGCAGTTTCGAGACTAGCGGTAATGAGCAGTTCTTC
.	TRBV4-2	.	15	TRBJ2-7	CASSQPWENSYEQYF	TGTGCCAGCAGCCAACCCTGGGAGAACTCCTACGAGCAGTACTTC
.	TRBV27	.	18	TRBJ2-3	CASSLPPVVRGITDTQYF	TGTGCCAGCAGTTTACCCCCGGTGGTTCGGGGCATCACAGATACGCAGTATTTT
.	TRBV21-1	.	19	TRBJ2-7	CASSTRDRVTGGLPYEQYF	TGTGCCAGCAGCACCCGGGACAGGGTGACGGGAGGGTTACCCTACGAGCAGTACTTC
.	TRBV18	.	13	TRBJ2-3	CASSHLSTDTQYF	TGTGCCAGCTCACACCTAAGCACAGATACGCAGTATTTT
.	TRBV9	.	13	TRBJ2-5	CASSERSLETQYF	TGTGCCAGCAGTGAACGGAGTTTAGAGACCCAGTACTTC
.	TRBV9	.	17	TRBJ2-2	CASSVEGGLRNTGELFF	TGTGCCAGCAGCGTAGAGGGGGGACTTAGGAACACCGGGGAGCTGTTTTTT
.	TRBV19	.	12	TRBJ1-1	CASSIGGSEAFF	TGTGCCAGTAGTATAGGGGGTTCTGAAGCTTTCTTT
.	TRBV6-1	TRBD2	13	TRBJ2-5	CAIKLAGGETQYF	TGTGCCATCAAATTAGCGGGGGGAGAGACCCAGTACTTC
.	TRBV7-9	TRBD1	16	TRBJ2-1	CASSLQPGQDGNEQFF	TGTGCCAGCAGCTTGCAACCGGGACAGGACGGGAATGAGCAGTTCTTC
.	TRBV2	.	15	TRBJ2-1	CASSGGRYAYNEQFF	TGTGCCAGCAGTGGGGGCAGATACGCCTACAATGAGCAGTTCTTC
.	TRBV9	TRBD1	14	TRBJ2-1	CASSVVGTGNEQFF	TGTGCCAGCAGCGTAGTAGGGACAGGCAATGAGCAGTTCTTC
.	TRBV7-9	TRBD1	16	TRBJ2-2	CASSLSETGVLGELFF	TGTGCCAGCAGCTTATCCGAGACAGGGGTGTTGGGGGAGCTGTTTTTT
.	TRBV19	TRBD2	21	TRBJ2-4	CASSIFVAGEGLGLAKNIQYF	TGTGCCAGTAGTATTTTTGTAGCGGGAGAGGGGCTTGGGTTAGCCAAAAACATTCAGTACTTC
.	TRBV7-9	TRBD1	15	TRBJ1-2	CASSSATGERYGYTF	TGTGCCAGCAGCTCAGCGACAGGGGAGCGCTATGGCTACACCTTC
.	TRBV29-1	TRBD2	16	TRBJ2-2	CSVEDPAGGSSGELFF	TGCAGCGTTGAAGATCCAGCGGGAGGGTCCTCCGGGGAGCTGTTTTTT
.	TRBV7-8	TRBD1	18	TRBJ2-1	CASSLEAQGAMGDQEQFF	TGTGCCAGCAGCTTAGAGGCACAGGGGGCAATGGGGGACCAAGAGCAGTTCTTC
.	TRBV13	.	12	TRBJ1-1	CASSSYLTEAFF	TGTGCCAGCAGCTCCTACCTCACTGAAGCTTTCTTT
.	TRBV27	.	14	TRBJ1-1	CASTQEPRTSEAFF	TGTGCCAGCACCCAAGAACCCCGTACGTCTGAAGCTTTCTTT
.	TRBV2	.	14	TRBJ1-3	CASSDAGSGNTIYF	TGTGCCAGCAGTGATGCAGGGTCTGGAAACACCATATATTTT
.	TRBV6-5	.	11	TRBJ2-7	CAISDPSEQYF	TGTGCCATCAGTGACCCTTCCGAGCAGTACTTC
.	TRBV2	TRBD1	18	TRBJ2-5	CASSEEGAARPMRETQYF	TGTGCCAGCAGTGAAGAGGGGGCTGCGCGGCCCATGCGAGAGACCCAGTACTTC
.	TRBV9	.	12	TRBJ2-7	CASSGPSYEQYF	TGTGCCAGCAGCGGACCCTCCTACGAGCAGTACTTC
.	TRBV4-1	.	14	TRBJ1-5	CASSQGTLNQPQHF	TGCGCCAGCAGCCAAGGGACACTTAATCAGCCCCAGCATTTT
.	TRBV11-1	.	13	TRBJ2-4	CASSESEGNIQYF	TGTGCCAGCAGCGAATCGGAGGGGAACATTCAGTACTTC
.	TRBV7-3	.	14	TRBJ2-3	CASSLGGLADTQYF	TGTGCCAGCAGCTTAGGGGGATTAGCAGATACGCAGTATTTT
.	TRBV7-9	TRBD2	17	TRBJ2-1	CASSFPRGGPSYNEQFF	TGTGCCAGCAGCTTCCCCCGCGGGGGGCCCTCCTACAATGAGCAGTTCTTC
once	TRBV14	TRBD2	16	TRBJ2-1	CASSQGMGLVDNEQFF	TGTGCCAGCAGCCAAGGTATGGGACTAGTCGACAATGAGCAGTTCTTC
.	TRBV7-9	TRBD1	15	TRBJ2-7	CASSHGTGGLDEQYF	TGTGCCAGCAGCCATGGGACAGGGGGGTTAGACGAGCAGTACTTC
.	TRBV7-3	.	14	TRBJ1-2	CASSPMGEIHGYTF	TGTGCCAGCAGCCCCATGGGGGAGATTCATGGCTACACCTTC
.	TRBV28	TRBD2	24	TRBJ2-6	CASSSPGQGGWTSGRASGANVLTF	TGTGCCAGCAGTTCCCCGGGACAGGGAGGTTGGACTAGCGGGAGGGCCTCTGGGGCCAACGTCCTGACCTTC
.	TRBV7-9	.	16	TRBJ2-1	CASSLAPTGSYNEQFF	TGTGCCAGCAGCTTAGCGCCCACAGGCAGCTACAATGAGCAGTTCTTC
.	TRBV7-2	.	15	TRBJ2-2	CASSFSPGDMGELFF	TGTGCCAGCAGCTTCTCCCCGGGGGATATGGGGGAGCTGTTTTTT
.	TRBV11-3	TRBD2	16	TRBJ2-1	CASSLRSSGDIHEQFF	TGTGCCAGCAGCTTAAGGTCTAGCGGTGATATCCATGAGCAGTTCTTC
.	TRBV27	TRBD1	13	TRBJ1-5	CASSLQGNQPQHF	TGTGCCAGCAGCCTACAGGGGAATCAGCCCCAGCATTTT
.	TRBV7-9	.	14	TRBJ2-2	CASSLAGDTGELFF	TGTGCCAGCAGCTTAGCTGGGGACACCGGGGAGCTGTTTTTT
.	TRBV11-2	.	10	TRBJ2-1	CASSFNEQFF	TGTGCCAGCAGCTTTAATGAGCAGTTCTTC
.	TRBV10-3	.	18	TRBJ1-2	CAISESGQGRRDLYGYTF	TGTGCCATCAGTGAGTCCGGGCAGGGCCGTAGAGACCTCTATGGCTACACCTTC
once	TRBV11-2	.	13	TRBJ1-2	CASSLGTAYGYTF	TGTGCCAGCAGCTTAGGGACGGCCTATGGCTACACCTTC